The present TCR beta chain was sequenced within a study of early T cells in non-severe SARS-CoV-2 infection. Study-level points and caveats: Private and CD4 specificities were missed by VDJdb matching, skewed to anti-spike CD8.

A note on this clonotype: What it binds is unknown.

This CDR3 has 13 residues. The germline V gene encodes CDR1 SQVTM and CDR2 ANQGSEA. Trimming took 3 bases from V and 9 from J; bases not matched to a gene: 5. Individual cDNA molecules received unique molecular identifiers. From the 5' RACE reads, TCRdb called clonotypes with MiXCR, one entry per CDR3 protein. The sample lists about 56,000 distinct CDR3 sequences; over 9.5% were seen once. The sample consisted of whole blood. This clonotype was obtained from an adult who was a healthcare worker with PCR-confirmed SARS-CoV-2 infection or an uninfected control (not recorded which). The chain carries TRBV29-1 and TRBJ1-4, with TRBD1 matching over 9 bases. For the CDR3, the DNA is TGCAGCGTTGAGCGACAGGGGGGGAAAAAACTGTTTTTT. This sequence encodes CSVERQGGKKLFF.